Here is one TCR beta chain with its context. This sample is part of a study of blood T cell repertoires in COVID-19. Study-level background: The origin of the acute and convalescent COVID-19 samples was the United States, Italy and Spain.

Between the trimmed V and J ends, which lost 9 bases and 1 base, there was a span of 6 bases. The CDR3 consists of 11 residues. Per germline, CDR1 SGHRS and CDR2 YFSETQ. The authors' processing: Scientists estimated how many nucleated cells there were by amplifying reference gene primers. The table came from immunoSEQ multiplex PCR; TCRdb's copy has only in-frame clones and leaves some out. D and trimming come from the DNA, and the V and J calls and clone size come from that table. Here the sample spans more than 350,000 clones, more than 75% being singletons. Source material: peripheral blood. The chain links TRBV5-1 to TRBJ2-3; no clear D gene. The source of this sequence is a woman aged 25 to 39 with COVID-19, enrolled during active disease. The CDR3 is CATRGTDTQYF. CDR3 DNA sequence: TGCGCCACTCGAGGCACAGATACGCAGTATTTT.